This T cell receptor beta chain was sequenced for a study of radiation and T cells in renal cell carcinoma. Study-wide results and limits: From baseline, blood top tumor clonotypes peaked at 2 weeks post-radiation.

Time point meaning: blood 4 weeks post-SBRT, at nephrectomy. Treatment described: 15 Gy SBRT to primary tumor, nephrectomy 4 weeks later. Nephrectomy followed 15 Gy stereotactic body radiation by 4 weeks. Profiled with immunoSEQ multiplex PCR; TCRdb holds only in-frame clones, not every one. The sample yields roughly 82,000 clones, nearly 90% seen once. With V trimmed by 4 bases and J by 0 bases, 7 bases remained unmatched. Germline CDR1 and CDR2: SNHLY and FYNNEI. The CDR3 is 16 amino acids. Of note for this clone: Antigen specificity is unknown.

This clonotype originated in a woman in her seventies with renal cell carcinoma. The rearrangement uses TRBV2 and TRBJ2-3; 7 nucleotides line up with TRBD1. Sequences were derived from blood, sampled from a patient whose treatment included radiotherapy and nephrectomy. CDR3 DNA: TGTGCCAGCAGTGCCGACAGGGCTGTTAGCACAGATACGCAGTATTTT. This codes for CASSADRAVSTDTQYF. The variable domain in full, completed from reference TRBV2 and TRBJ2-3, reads EPEVTQTPSHQVTQMGQEVILRCVPISNHLYFYWYRQILGQKVEFLVSFYNNEISEKSEIFDDQFSVERPDGSNFTLKIRSTKLEDSAMYFCASSADRAVSTDTQYFGPGTRLTVL.